This record covers a single TCR beta chain. What it recognizes is unknown. The trim removed 0 bases at V and 2 bases at J, leaving 7 bases unmatched. CDR3 length: 16 residues. This entry is derived from a study of shared clonotypes between healthy human individuals. Whole-study context: Per donor, three plates held CD4 naive cells, three held CD4 memory, two held CD8 naive and one held CD8 memory. Study-wide findings and caveats: In the sorted subsets, rarefaction showed sequencing was incomplete despite large depth. Generally, naive subsets came out with larger estimated richness than memory subsets.

How the authors handled the data: Quality scores were absent from the junction-only immunoSEQ sequences, so filtering differed. Profiled with immunoSEQ multiplex PCR; TCRdb holds only in-frame clones, not every one. The V and J calls and the clone size are those of that table, but D and trimming were determined from the DNA. The sample lists millions of clones; around 95% were seen once. This chain uses TRBV6-7 with TRBJ2-7, with TRBD2 identical over 7 bases. TRBV6-7 has ORF status, its function being uncertain. The origin of this receptor is a man aged 18 to 30 in good health. Sequences were obtained from naive CD4+ T cells sorted from blood. Subset of the sample: CD45RA+ positively selected. The DNA of the CDR3 is TGTGCCAGCAGTTACTCGAGGGCTAGCGGACCCTACGAGCAGTACTTC. It yields the protein CASSYSRASGPYEQYF.